A single TCR beta chain is shown here with its context. Its specificity is unknown. The data derive from a study of radiotherapy plus CTLA-4 blockade in lung cancer. CDR1 and CDR2 from the germline V gene are WNHNN and SYGVQD (reference sequence). The CDR3 sequence is 14 residues long. V shed 8 bases, J shed 1 base, and the junction held 4 bases outside the gene matches. Profiling relied on immunoSEQ multiplex PCR, and the TCRdb table lists in-frame clones only, not all of them. The sample records about 72,000 clones, about 83% being singletons. Overall study results and limits: After treatment with radiotherapy plus ipilimumab, TCR clones that came from the tumor expanded in blood.

The sample was peripheral blood, taken from a patient treated with radiotherapy plus ipilimumab. The chain combines TRBV10-1 with TRBJ2-2; TRBD2 matches 7 bases. This TCR derives from a human donor with non-small cell lung cancer who had a partial response to radiotherapy plus ipilimumab. CDR3 DNA sequence: TGCGCCAGCCGGCTAGCGGAGAACACCGGGGAGCTGTTTTTT. This sequence encodes CASRLAENTGELFF.